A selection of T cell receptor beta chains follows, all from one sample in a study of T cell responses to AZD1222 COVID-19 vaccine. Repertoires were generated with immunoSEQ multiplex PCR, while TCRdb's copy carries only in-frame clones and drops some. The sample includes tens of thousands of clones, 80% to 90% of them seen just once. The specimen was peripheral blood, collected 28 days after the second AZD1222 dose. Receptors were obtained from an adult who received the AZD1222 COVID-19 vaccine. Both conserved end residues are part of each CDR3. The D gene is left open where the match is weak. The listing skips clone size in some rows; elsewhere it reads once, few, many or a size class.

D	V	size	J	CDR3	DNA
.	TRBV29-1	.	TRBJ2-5	CSGGEETQYF	TGCAGCGGAGGGGAGGAGACCCAGTACTTC
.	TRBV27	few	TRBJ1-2	CASSGQGQGYTF	TGTGCCAGCAGTGGGCAGGGGCAAGGCTACACCTTC
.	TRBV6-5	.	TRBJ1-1	CASSYAGTKDEAFF	TGTGCCAGCAGTTACGCAGGGACAAAAGACGAAGCTTTCTTT
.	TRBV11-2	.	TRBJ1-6	CASSGSGDSPLHF	TGTGCCAGCAGCGGGAGCGGGGATTCACCCCTCCACTTT
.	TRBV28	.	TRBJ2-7	CASTELGGTYEQYF	TGTGCCAGCACCGAATTGGGCGGAACCTACGAGCAGTACTTC
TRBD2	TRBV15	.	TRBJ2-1	CATSLTSGGEQFF	TGTGCCACCAGCCTTACTTCGGGGGGTGAGCAGTTCTTC
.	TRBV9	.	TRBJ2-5	CASSPGRKETQYF	TGTGCCAGCAGCCCCGGACGGAAAGAGACCCAGTACTTC
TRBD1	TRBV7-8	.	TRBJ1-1	CASSPAGHRGKAFF	TGTGCCAGCAGCCCAGCAGGGCACAGGGGAAAAGCTTTCTTT
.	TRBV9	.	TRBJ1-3	CASSVEASSGNTIYF	TGTGCCAGCAGCGTAGAGGCCAGCTCTGGAAACACCATATATTTT
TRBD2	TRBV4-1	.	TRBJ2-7	CASSQGTSGTYEQYF	TGCGCCAGCAGCCAAGGGACTAGCGGAACCTACGAGCAGTACTTC
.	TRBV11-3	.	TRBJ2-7	CASRKSHGSSYEQYF	TGTGCCAGCAGAAAATCCCACGGATCGAGCTACGAGCAGTACTTC
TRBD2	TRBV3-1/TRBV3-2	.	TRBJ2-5	CASGLAGKGIQETQYF	TGTGCCAGCGGGCTAGCGGGAAAGGGGATTCAAGAGACCCAGTACTTC
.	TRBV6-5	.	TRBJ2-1	CASSFLYQVRDEQFF	TGTGCCAGCAGCTTCTTGTATCAGGTCAGGGATGAGCAGTTCTTC
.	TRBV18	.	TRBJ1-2	CASSPGSYGYTF	TGTGCCAGCTCTCCGGGTTCCTATGGCTACACCTTC
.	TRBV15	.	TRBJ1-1	CATSTVNAEAFF	TGTGCCACCTCTACAGTGAACGCTGAAGCTTTCTTT
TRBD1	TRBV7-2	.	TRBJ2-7	CASSKPTGLEQYF	TGTGCCAGCAGCAAACCGACAGGGTTGGAGCAGTACTTC
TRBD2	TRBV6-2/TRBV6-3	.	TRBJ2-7	CASSYSGEGEQYF	TGTGCCAGCAGTTACTCCGGGGAGGGCGAGCAGTACTTC
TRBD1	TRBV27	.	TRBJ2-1	CASSLSQGALNEQFF	TGTGCCAGCAGTTTATCCCAGGGGGCGCTCAATGAGCAGTTCTTC
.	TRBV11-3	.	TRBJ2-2	CASSRGSANTGELFF	TGTGCCAGCAGCCGAGGCAGTGCGAACACCGGGGAGCTGTTTTTT
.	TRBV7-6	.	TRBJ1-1	CASSPLGTEINTEAFF	TGTGCCAGCAGTCCCCTCGGGACCGAGATTAATACTGAAGCTTTCTTT
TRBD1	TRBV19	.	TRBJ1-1	CACRDRDTEAFF	TGTGCCTGCAGGGACAGGGACACTGAAGCTTTCTTT
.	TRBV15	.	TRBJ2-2	CATTNLNTGELFF	TGTGCCACAACAAATTTGAACACCGGGGAGCTGTTTTTT
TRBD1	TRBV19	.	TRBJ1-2	CASSNIRDSRRGLGYTF	TGTGCCAGTAGTAACATAAGGGACTCACGGAGGGGGCTTGGCTACACCTTC
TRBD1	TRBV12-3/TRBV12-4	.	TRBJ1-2	CASNSWDRDGYTF	TGTGCCAGCAATTCGTGGGACAGGGATGGCTACACCTTC
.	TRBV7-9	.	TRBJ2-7	CASSAIYEQYF	TGTGCCAGCAGCGCTATCTACGAGCAGTACTTC
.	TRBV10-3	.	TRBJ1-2	CAISESQDYGYTF	TGTGCCATCAGTGAGTCGCAGGACTATGGCTACACCTTC
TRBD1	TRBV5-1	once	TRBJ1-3	CASRGQGDSGNTIYF	TGCGCCAGCAGAGGACAGGGAGACTCTGGAAACACCATATATTTT
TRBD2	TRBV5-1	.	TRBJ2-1	CASSLEASGMDEQFF	TGCGCCAGCAGCCTCGAGGCTAGCGGGATGGATGAGCAGTTCTTC
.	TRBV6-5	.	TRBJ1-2	CASSYNSRRGYTF	TGTGCCAGCAGTTACAATTCCCGTCGCGGCTACACCTTC
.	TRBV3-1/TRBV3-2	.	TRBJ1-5	CASSQGAGQPQHF	TGTGCCAGCAGCCAGGGGGCGGGTCAGCCCCAGCATTTT
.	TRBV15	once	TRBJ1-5	CATSRESVGYSNQPQHF	TGTGCCACCAGCAGAGAGAGTGTTGGGTATAGCAATCAGCCCCAGCATTTT
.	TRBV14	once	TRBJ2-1	CASSQDMGGAPLNNEQFF	TGTGCCAGCAGCCAAGATATGGGGGGAGCACCACTTAACAATGAGCAGTTCTTC
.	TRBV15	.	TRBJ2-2	CATSPEGNTGELFF	TGTGCCACCAGCCCGGAGGGTAACACCGGGGAGCTGTTTTTT
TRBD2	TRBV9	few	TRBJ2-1	CASSVSSGTNNEQFF	TGTGCCAGCAGCGTCAGTTCCGGGACTAACAATGAGCAGTTCTTC
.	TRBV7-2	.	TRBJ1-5	CASSLAYSPLSNQPQHF	TGTGCCAGCAGCTTAGCGTACAGCCCGTTGAGCAATCAGCCCCAGCATTTT
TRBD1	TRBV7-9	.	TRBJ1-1	CASSPTEGASTEAFF	TGTGCCAGCAGCCCTACTGAGGGGGCCAGCACTGAAGCTTTCTTT
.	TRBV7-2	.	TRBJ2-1	CASSLGPGPPRSKQFF	TGTGCCAGCAGCTTAGGGCCGGGCCCTCCGAGATCGAAACAGTTCTTC
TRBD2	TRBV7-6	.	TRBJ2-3	CASSLGREPVRDTQYF	TGTGCCAGCAGCTTAGGGCGGGAGCCGGTGAGAGATACGCAGTATTTT
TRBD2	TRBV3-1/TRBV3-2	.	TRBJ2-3	CASSQGASGRPWYF	TGTGCCAGCAGCCAAGGGGCTAGCGGGAGGCCGTGGTATTTT
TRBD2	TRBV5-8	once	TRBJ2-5	CASSVARTSGSGETQYF	TGTGCCAGCAGCGTTGCTCGGACTAGCGGGAGCGGAGAGACCCAGTACTTC
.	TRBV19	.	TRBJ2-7	CASSMAGGASYEQYF	TGTGCCAGTAGTATGGCAGGAGGAGCTTCCTACGAGCAGTACTTC
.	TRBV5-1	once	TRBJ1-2	CASSPKGGDYGYTF	TGCGCCAGCAGCCCGAAAGGGGGAGACTATGGCTACACCTTC
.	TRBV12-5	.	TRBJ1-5	CASGLNREVFNQPQHF	TGTGCTAGTGGTTTGAACAGGGAGGTCTTCAATCAGCCCCAGCATTTT
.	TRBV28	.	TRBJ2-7	CASRTGGYEQYF	TGTGCCAGCCGGACTGGGGGGTACGAGCAGTACTTC
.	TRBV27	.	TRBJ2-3	CASSLFPGPPDTQYF	TGTGCCAGCAGTTTATTCCCGGGGCCCCCAGATACGCAGTATTTT
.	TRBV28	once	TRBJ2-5	CASSLWGLRQRPGEETQYF	TGTGCCAGCAGTTTATGGGGTCTGAGACAGCGTCCCGGGGAAGAGACCCAGTACTTC
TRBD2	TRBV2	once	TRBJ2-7	CASETSGYEQYF	TGTGCCAGCGAGACTAGCGGATACGAGCAGTACTTC
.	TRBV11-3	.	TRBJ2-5	CASRPGYSLYRETQYF	TGTGCCAGCAGACCGGGGTACAGTCTGTATCGGGAGACCCAGTACTTC
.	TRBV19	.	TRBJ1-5	CASSMVGEPQHF	TGTGCCAGTAGTATGGTGGGGGAACCCCAGCATTTT
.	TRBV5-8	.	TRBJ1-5	CASRTAEESYSNQPQHF	TGTGCCAGCAGAACAGCGGAAGAATCCTATAGCAATCAGCCCCAGCATTTT